Shown below are 29 T cell receptor beta chains from a single sample sequenced in a study of T cells after yellow fever vaccination. TCRdb re-derived calls from the 5' RACE reads in MiXCR, one entry per CDR3 protein. The table shows 300,000 to 400,000 distinct CDR3 sequences, with about 4% occurring only once. Sequencing used PBMCs, obtained 5 days after the yellow fever booster vaccination. These receptor sequences come from a man between 18 and 29 years old who received the YFV17D yellow fever vaccine.

In this sample, this clonotype turned up a few times. V is TRBV4-1 and J is TRBJ1-2; the D is unclear. V was trimmed by 0 bases and J by 0 bases, leaving 8 bases between them. The CDR3 length is 15 residues. Germline values: CDR1 MGHRA, CDR2 YSYEKL. CDR3 region: CASSQDPAANYGYTF. The CDR3 DNA reads TGCGCCAGCAGCCAAGATCCGGCAGCTAACTATGGCTACACCTTC.

Only a few counts were recorded for this clonotype. J is TRBJ2-5 and V is TRBV3-1; D is unresolved. The V and J ends lost 11 bases and 1 base respectively, with 11 bases between them. Germline CDR1 and CDR2: LGHDT and YNNKEL (reference sequence). The CDR3 runs 12 residues. The CDR3 nucleotides read TGTGCCTCAGGCCGACTCCAAGAGACCCAGTACTTC. Its protein product is CASGRLQETQYF.

At least ten counts were recorded for this clonotype. The chain is built from TRBV7-9 and TRBJ1-1, with 9 bases fitting TRBD1. V was clipped by 1 base and J by 5 bases; unmatched bases: 8. Germline CDR1 SEHNR, CDR2 FQNEAQ (reference sequence). The CDR3 runs 16 residues. CDR3 amino acids: CASSLVTGGADTEAFF. In DNA form, the CDR3 reads TGTGCCAGCAGCTTAGTCACAGGGGGCGCGGATACTGAAGCTTTCTTT.

This clonotype was counted ten times or more. V gene TRBV10-3 combines with J gene TRBJ2-1; D might be TRBD2 (5 bases). The V end was cut by 10 bases, the J end by 7 bases, with 17 bases between. Germline loops: CDR1 ENHRY, CDR2 SYGVKD. The CDR3 length is 13 residues. Here the CDR3 DNA reads TGTGCCACCTCGGGATGGGTGGAGAATGAGCAGTTCTTC. Translation: CATSGWVENEQFF.

This clonotype was seen many times. The V and J genes are TRBV4-1 and TRBJ2-1; TRBD2 is a possible D gene (6 bases). Trimming took off 2 bases at V and 3 bases at J, with 11 bases between the two ends. CDR3 length equals 15 residues. Germline V gene sequence: CDR1 MGHRA, CDR2 YSYEKL. CDR3 loop: CASSQNSGYYNEQFF. CDR3 bases: TGCGCCAGCAGCCAAAATAGCGGATACTACAATGAGCAGTTCTTC.

V usage is TRBV11-1 and J usage is TRBJ1-4; no clear D. The CDR3 runs to 16 residues. Germline V gene data show CDR1 as SGHAT and CDR2 as FQDESV (reference sequence). Trimming took 0 bases from V and 0 from J, leaving 8 bases between them. In DNA, the CDR3 is TGTGCCAGCAGCTTAGCGTCGTCAGCAACTAATGAAAAACTGTTTTTT. It translates to CASSLASSATNEKLFF.

The CDR3 sequence: CASSFIGQGMQYF. CDR3 DNA: TGTGCCAGCAGCTTTATAGGACAGGGAATGCAGTATTTT. The genes are TRBV7-2 and TRBJ2-3; 8 bases fit TRBD1. The CDR3 runs 13 residues. CDR1 SGHTA and CDR2 FQGNSA come from the germline V gene. V trimming: 3 bases; J trimming: 11 bases; junction bases outside the gene matches: 7. The full variable domain, its missing parts supplied by reference TRBV7-2 and TRBJ2-3, is GAGVSQSPSNKVTEKGKDVELRCDPISGHTALYWYRQSLGQGLEFLIYFQGNSAPDKSGLPSDRFSAERTGGSVSTLTIQRTQQEDSAVYLCASSFIGQGMQYFGPGTRLTVL.

This clonotype was observed many times. This chain connects TRBV4-3 to TRBJ1-1, with TRBD1 as a possible D gene (5 bases). Germline CDR1 reads LGHNA; CDR2 reads YSLEER. CDR3 length equals 15 residues. Trimming took 0 bases from V and 4 from J, leaving 12 bases between them. CDR3 loop: CASSQDLVGVTEAFF. The CDR3 DNA is TGCGCCAGCAGCCAAGATCTTGTGGGGGTCACTGAAGCTTTCTTT.

This clonotype was found a few times. The V and J genes are TRBV13 and TRBJ2-1, with 8 bases identical to TRBD1. Germline CDR1 is PRHDT and CDR2 is FYEKMQ (reference sequence). This CDR3 contains 15 residues. The V gene end was trimmed by 4 bases and the J gene end by 8 bases; junction bases not matched to a gene: 10. The CDR3 spells CASSSWTGFHDEQFF. CDR3 in DNA: TGTGCCAGCAGCTCATGGACAGGGTTTCACGATGAGCAGTTCTTC.

This clonotype was counted ten times or more. V gene TRBV11-1 combines with J gene TRBJ2-1; TRBD2 agrees at 8 bases. Trimming cost V 4 bases and J 10 bases; bases outside gene matches: 9. The CDR3 has 14 residues. CDR1 and CDR2 (germline): SGHAT, FQDESV (reference sequence). This CDR3 is CASSSSLQREEQFF. DNA for the CDR3: TGTGCCAGCAGCTCCAGCCTCCAGCGGGAGGAGCAGTTCTTC.

This chain connects TRBV20-1 to TRBJ2-5; no clear D gene. The germline V and J ends were trimmed by 0 bases and 10 bases, with 15 bases remaining between them. This CDR3 spans 13 amino acids. The germline CDR1 and CDR2 sequences are DFQATT and SNEGSKA (reference sequence). CDR3 DNA: TGCAGTGCTAGAGATCAGCTGGAAAATGGCCAGTACTTC. Residues: CSARDQLENGQYF.

The genes are TRBV7-9 and TRBJ1-3; D ambiguous. There are 14 residues in the CDR3. Germline V gives CDR1 SEHNR, CDR2 FQNEAQ (reference sequence). Trimming shortened V by 8 bases and J by 0 bases, and 11 bases separated the two germline ends. The CDR3 spells CASQSGSSGNTIYF. For the CDR3, the DNA is TGTGCCAGCCAGTCGGGCAGCTCTGGAAACACCATATATTTT.

This clonotype has a count of ten or more. The rearrangement links TRBV7-2 to TRBJ1-4; a weak D match, TRBD1 (6 bases). V lost 5 bases, J lost 11 bases, and 18 bases lay in between. CDR3 length: 14 amino acids. Per germline, CDR1 SGHTA and CDR2 FQGNSA. CDR3 protein: CASSPKQQGSKLFF. As DNA, the CDR3 is TGTGCCAGCAGCCCAAAACAACAGGGTAGCAAACTGTTTTTT.

This clonotype was recorded at least ten times. This chain joins TRBV6-5 and TRBJ2-7, with 8 positions matching TRBD1. The CDR3 runs 13 residues. The trim removed 4 bases at V and 4 bases at J, leaving 3 bases unmatched. CDR1 is MNHEY and CDR2 is SVGAGI in the germline V gene. Here the CDR3 DNA reads TGTGCCAGCAGTTTTAACAGGGGGTACGAGCAGTACTTC. Protein sequence: CASSFNRGYEQYF.

The genes are TRBV10-2 and TRBJ2-3, with TRBD1 matching 8 bases. The V gene's germline CDR1 is WSHSY and CDR2 SAAADI. The CDR3 is made up of 17 amino acids. V was clipped by 2 bases and J by 4 bases; unmatched bases: 11. CDR3 protein: CASSEAQTGAFSDTQYF. For the CDR3, the DNA is TGCGCCAGCAGTGAGGCCCAGACAGGGGCGTTCTCAGATACGCAGTATTTT.

This clonotype was seen at least ten times. The chain carries TRBV7-2 and TRBJ1-2, with TRBD1 matching over 8 bases. Germline V gives CDR1 SGHTA, CDR2 FQGNSA. The CDR3 runs 15 residues. Trimming cost V 4 bases and J 7 bases; bases outside gene matches: 11. CDR3 sequence (DNA): TGTGCCAGCAGCTCATCTTTGACAGGGGCGAGTGGCTACACCTTC. It encodes CASSSSLTGASGYTF.

The table lists this clonotype with many counts. The rearrangement uses TRBV15 and TRBJ1-1; 9 bases line up with TRBD1. V trimming: 0 bases; J trimming: 2 bases; junction bases outside the gene matches: 4. CDR3 size: 16 residues. Germline V gene data show CDR1 as LNHNV and CDR2 as YYDKDF (reference sequence). CDR3 DNA sequence: TGTGCCACCAGCAGAGACCCGGGACAGGGAAACACTGAAGCTTTCTTT. Translation gives CATSRDPGQGNTEAFF.

This clonotype has only a few counts. The CDR3: CSARSGGAYNEQFF. For the CDR3, the DNA is TGCAGTGCTAGGTCAGGGGGCGCCTACAATGAGCAGTTCTTC. The chain recombines TRBV20-1 with TRBJ2-1; 8 nucleotides match TRBD1. The CDR3 is 14 residues long. V lost 3 bases to trimming and J lost 2 bases; unmatched junction nucleotides: 3. The germline CDR1 and CDR2 sequences are DFQATT and SNEGSKA (reference sequence).

This clonotype occurred a few times. The chain uses TRBV7-2 and TRBJ2-5; 8 bases agree with TRBD1. This CDR3 has 14 residues. Germline V CDR1 and CDR2: SGHTA, FQGNSA. V gave up 3 bases and J gave up 4 bases; unmatched junction bases: 4. Here the CDR3 reads CASSFDRGTETQYF. The CDR3 DNA reads as TGTGCCAGCAGCTTCGACAGGGGAACAGAGACCCAGTACTTC. The full variable domain, rest sourced from reference TRBV7-2 and TRBJ2-5, is GAGVSQSPSNKVTEKGKDVELRCDPISGHTALYWYRQSLGQGLEFLIYFQGNSAPDKSGLPSDRFSAERTGGSVSTLTIQRTQQEDSAVYLCASSFDRGTETQYFGPGTRLLVL.

The chain recombines TRBV9 with TRBJ2-2; 9 bases fit TRBD2. V shed 0 bases, J shed 6 bases, and the junction held 12 bases outside the gene matches. Germline V gives CDR1 SGDLS, CDR2 YYNGEE. The CDR3 consists of 18 residues. The CDR3 nucleotides are TGTGCCAGCAGCGTAGGAGCTGTTAGCGGGGGCCGGGCCGGGGAGCTGTTTTTT. Amino acids: CASSVGAVSGGRAGELFF.

This clonotype showed up just a few times. The V gene is TRBV9, the J gene TRBJ2-1; no clear D gene. Germline V lookup: CDR1 SGDLS, CDR2 YYNGEE. CDR3 length: 13 amino acids. V was clipped by 1 base and J by 7 bases, with 9 bases between them. The CDR3 bases are TGTGCCAGCAGCGTAAGGGTGGAGAATGAGCAGTTCTTC. The encoded protein is CASSVRVENEQFF.

This clonotype was counted at least ten times. The rearrangement links TRBV5-1 to TRBJ2-1, with D hard to call. Trimming removed 3 bases at V and 5 bases at J, with 9 bases between. CDR3 length equals 13 residues. Germline V gene lookup returns CDR1 SGHRS and CDR2 YFSETQ. The CDR3 protein is CASSSSQDNEQFF. The CDR3 nucleotides read TGCGCCAGCAGCTCTTCCCAGGACAATGAGCAGTTCTTC. Based on the CDR3 plus reference TRBV5-1 and TRBJ2-1, the full variable domain is KAGVTQTPRYLIKTRGQQVTLSCSPISGHRSVSWYQQTPGQGLQFLFEYFSETQRNKGNFPGRFSGRQFSNSRSEMNVSTLELGDSALYLCASSSSQDNEQFFGPGTRLTVL.

The chain uses TRBV21-1 and TRBJ2-2; the table's TRBD2 call for D was not verified on the DNA. TRBV21-1 is classified as a pseudogene. The CDR3 is 16 amino acids. The CDR3 region is CASSKERRVQTGELFF. The CDR3 DNA is TGTGCCAGCAGCAAAGAGCGGAGGGTACAAACCGGGGAGCTGTTTTTT.

In its sample, this clonotype was seen many times. The rearrangement links TRBV15 to TRBJ2-1; a weak D match, TRBD2 (6 bases). From germline, CDR1 is LNHNV and CDR2 YYDKDF (reference sequence). Trimming removed 0 bases at V and 7 bases at J, with 13 bases between. The CDR3 loop spans 15 amino acids. The CDR3 nucleotides are TGTGCCACCAGCAGAGAAACCGGCGGGGCTAATGAGCAGTTCTTC. This gives the protein CATSRETGGANEQFF.

The rearrangement links TRBV27 to TRBJ2-1; 14 bases agree with TRBD2. Germline-derived CDR1 and CDR2 are MNHEY and SMNVEV (reference sequence). Trimming at V came to 5 bases and at J to 6 bases, leaving 12 bases not matched to a gene. The CDR3 is 18 residues long. The CDR3 DNA sequence: TGTGCCAGCAGTACCTCGAGACTAGCGGGGGGGCGAAGCAATGAGCAGTTCTTC. Its protein product is CASSTSRLAGGRSNEQFF.

This clonotype was observed a few times. This chain joins TRBV19 and TRBJ2-6; D unclear. The CDR3 runs 15 residues. V shed 7 bases and J shed 3 bases, with 13 bases lying between them. The V gene's germline CDR1 is LNHDA and CDR2 SQIVND (reference sequence). CDR3 DNA sequence: TGTGCCAGTAAGGACCCCGGACGTGGGGCCAACGTCCTGACTTTC. This encodes CASKDPGRGANVLTF.

This chain links TRBV5-1 with TRBJ1-1; D possibly corresponds to TRBD1 (6 bases). This CDR3 has 14 residues. Germline V gives CDR1 SGHRS, CDR2 YFSETQ. V was clipped by 6 bases and J by 8 bases, with 20 bases between them. CDR3 sequence (DNA): TGCGCCAGCACCTGGTGGGTCTCAACAGGGGAAGCTTTCTTT. Amino acids: CASTWWVSTGEAFF.

This clonotype was seen at least ten times. The chain combines TRBV20-1 with TRBJ2-3, with 10 bases identical to TRBD2. Germline CDR1 reads DFQATT; CDR2 reads SNEGSKA (reference sequence). The CDR3 sequence is 17 residues long. The trim removed 0 bases at V and 4 bases at J, leaving 10 bases unmatched. CDR3 in DNA: TGCAGTGCTAGAGATTGGCTAGCGGGGGTGTTAGCAGATACGCAGTATTTT. Translating it yields CSARDWLAGVLADTQYF.

This clonotype showed up many times. The chain employs TRBV7-9 and TRBJ2-1; D is undetermined. The CDR3 is 13 amino acids. The ends were cut back, 7 bases at V and 8 bases at J, with 15 bases in the middle. CDR1 SEHNR and CDR2 FQNEAQ come from the germline V gene (reference sequence). CDR3 DNA sequence: TGTGCCAGCATGCCCCCGATAAGGGATGAGCAGTTCTTC. Translation: CASMPPIRDEQFF.